What follows describes a single T cell receptor (beta chain). The data belong to a study of blood T cell repertoires in COVID-19. Whole-study context: Nucleic acid was either cDNA or gDNA, and it came from T cells, B-cell-depleted T cells, or PBMCs.

Authors' processing steps: Reference gene primer amplification yielded estimated nucleated cell counts. Assay used: immunoSEQ multiplex PCR; TCRdb lists only in-frame clones, some missing. Clone size and V and J calls were adopted from that table, with D and trimming inferred from the DNA. Of roughly 90,000 clones listed, roughly 78% are singletons. Losses at the gene ends were 1 base for V and 4 bases for J; bases not matched to a gene: 6. This CDR3 contains 15 residues. Germline CDR1 reads SGHAT; CDR2 reads FQNNGV. Source material: peripheral blood. The receptor comes from a woman between 70 and 85 years old with acute or convalescent COVID-19. The gene calls are TRBV11-2 and TRBJ2-7; 8 nucleotides align to TRBD2. The CDR3 region is CASSLVSSGSYEQYF. The CDR3 DNA follows: TGTGCCAGCAGCTTAGTCTCTAGCGGGTCTTACGAGCAGTACTTC.